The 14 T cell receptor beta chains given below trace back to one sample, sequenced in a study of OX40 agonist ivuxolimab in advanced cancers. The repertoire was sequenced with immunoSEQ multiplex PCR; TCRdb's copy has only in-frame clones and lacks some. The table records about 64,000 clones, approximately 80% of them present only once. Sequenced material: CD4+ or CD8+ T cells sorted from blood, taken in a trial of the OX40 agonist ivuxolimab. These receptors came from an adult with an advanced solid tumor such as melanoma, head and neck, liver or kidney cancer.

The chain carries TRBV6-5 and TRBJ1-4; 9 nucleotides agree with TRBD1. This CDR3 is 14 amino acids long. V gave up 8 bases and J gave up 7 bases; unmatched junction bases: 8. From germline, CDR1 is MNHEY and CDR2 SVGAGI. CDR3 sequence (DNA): TGTGCCAGCGGAATGGGGACAGGGCCTGAAAAACTGTTTTTT. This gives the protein CASGMGTGPEKLFF.

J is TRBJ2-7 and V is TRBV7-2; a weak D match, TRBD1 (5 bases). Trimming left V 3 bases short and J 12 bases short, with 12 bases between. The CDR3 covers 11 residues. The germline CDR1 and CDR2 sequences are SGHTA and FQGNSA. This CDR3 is CASSFRAGVYF. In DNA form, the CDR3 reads TGTGCCAGCAGCTTCAGGGCAGGCGTGTACTTC.

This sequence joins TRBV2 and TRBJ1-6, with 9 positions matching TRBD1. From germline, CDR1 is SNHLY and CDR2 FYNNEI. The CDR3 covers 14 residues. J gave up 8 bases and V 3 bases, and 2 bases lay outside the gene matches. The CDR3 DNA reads TGTGCCAGCAGTGAGTGGGACAGGGATTCACCCCTCCACTTT. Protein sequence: CASSEWDRDSPLHF.

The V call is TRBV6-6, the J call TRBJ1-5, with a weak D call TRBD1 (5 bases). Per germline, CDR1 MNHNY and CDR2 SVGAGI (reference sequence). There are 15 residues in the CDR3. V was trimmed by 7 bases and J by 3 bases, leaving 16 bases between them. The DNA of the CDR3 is TGTGCCAGCATGGGGCAAGGGGCGGCCAATCAGCCCCAGCATTTT. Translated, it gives CASMGQGAANQPQHF.

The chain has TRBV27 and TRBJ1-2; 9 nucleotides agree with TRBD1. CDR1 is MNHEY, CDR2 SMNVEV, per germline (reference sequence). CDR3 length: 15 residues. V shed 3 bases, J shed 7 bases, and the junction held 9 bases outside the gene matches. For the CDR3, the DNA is TGTGCCAGCAGTTTTACGGAACAGGGGGCCTCTGGCTACACCTTC. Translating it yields CASSFTEQGASGYTF.

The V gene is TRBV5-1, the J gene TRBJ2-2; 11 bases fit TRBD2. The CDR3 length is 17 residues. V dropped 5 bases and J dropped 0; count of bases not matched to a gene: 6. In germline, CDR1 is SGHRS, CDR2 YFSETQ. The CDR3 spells CASSYGTSGTNTGELFF. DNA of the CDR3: TGCGCCAGCAGTTATGGGACTAGCGGTACGAACACCGGGGAGCTGTTTTTT.

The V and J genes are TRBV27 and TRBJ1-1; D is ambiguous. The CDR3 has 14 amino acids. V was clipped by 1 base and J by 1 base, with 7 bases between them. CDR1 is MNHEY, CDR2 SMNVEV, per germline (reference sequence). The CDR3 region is CASSLFLGNTEAFF. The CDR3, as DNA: TGTGCCAGCAGTTTATTTCTAGGGAACACTGAAGCTTTCTTT.

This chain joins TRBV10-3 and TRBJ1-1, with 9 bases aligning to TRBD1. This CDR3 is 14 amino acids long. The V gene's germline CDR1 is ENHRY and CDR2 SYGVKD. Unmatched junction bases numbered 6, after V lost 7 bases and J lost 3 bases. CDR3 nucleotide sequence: TGTGCCATCACCGATACAGGGGGCCACACTGAAGCTTTCTTT. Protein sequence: CAITDTGGHTEAFF.

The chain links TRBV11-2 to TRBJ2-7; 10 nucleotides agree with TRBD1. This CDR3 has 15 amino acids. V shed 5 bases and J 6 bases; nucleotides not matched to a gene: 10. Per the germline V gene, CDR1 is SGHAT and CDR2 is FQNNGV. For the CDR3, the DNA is TGTGCCAGCAGCCTGTCCGGGACAGGGGAATCCGAGCAGTACTTC. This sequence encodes CASSLSGTGESEQYF.

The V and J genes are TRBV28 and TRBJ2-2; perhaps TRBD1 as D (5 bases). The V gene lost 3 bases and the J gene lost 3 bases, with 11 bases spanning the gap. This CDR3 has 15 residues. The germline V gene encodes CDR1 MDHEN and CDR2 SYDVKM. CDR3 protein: CASSLLTRDTGELFF. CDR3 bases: TGTGCCAGCAGTTTGTTAACCAGGGACACCGGGGAGCTGTTTTTT.

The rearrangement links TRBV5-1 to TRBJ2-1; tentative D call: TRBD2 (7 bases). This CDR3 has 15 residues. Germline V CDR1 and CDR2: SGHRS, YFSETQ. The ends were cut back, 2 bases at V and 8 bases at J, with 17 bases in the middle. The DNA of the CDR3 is TGCGCCAGCAGCTTCGGGACCCTAGGGGGGGATGAGCAGTTCTTC. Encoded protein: CASSFGTLGGDEQFF. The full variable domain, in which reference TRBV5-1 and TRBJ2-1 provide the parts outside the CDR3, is KAGVTQTPRYLIKTRGQQVTLSCSPISGHRSVSWYQQTPGQGLQFLFEYFSETQRNKGNFPGRFSGRQFSNSRSEMNVSTLELGDSALYLCASSFGTLGGDEQFFGPGTRLTVL.

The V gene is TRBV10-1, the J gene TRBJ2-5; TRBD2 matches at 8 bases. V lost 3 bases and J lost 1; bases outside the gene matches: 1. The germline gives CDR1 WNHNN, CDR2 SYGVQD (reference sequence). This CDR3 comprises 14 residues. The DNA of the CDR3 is TGCGCCAGCAGTGACGGGAGGGTCCAAGAGACCCAGTACTTC. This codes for CASSDGRVQETQYF.

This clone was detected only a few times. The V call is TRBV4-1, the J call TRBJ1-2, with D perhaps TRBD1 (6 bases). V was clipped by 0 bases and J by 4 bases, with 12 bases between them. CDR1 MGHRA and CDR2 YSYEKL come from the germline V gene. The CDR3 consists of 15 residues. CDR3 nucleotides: TGCGCCAGCAGCCAAGATCGGGGGCCGATCTATGGCTACACCTTC. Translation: CASSQDRGPIYGYTF.

The CDR3 loop is CASSRTDRWPNEQFF. In nucleotides, the CDR3 is TGTGCCAGCAGCCGGACGGACCGATGGCCCAATGAGCAGTTCTTC. The chain combines TRBV7-9 with TRBJ2-1; D gene ambiguous. Germline V gene data show CDR1 as SEHNR and CDR2 as FQNEAQ (reference sequence). Between the trimmed V and J ends, which lost 5 bases and 6 bases, there was a span of 17 bases. The CDR3 loop spans 15 amino acids.